This entry concerns a single T cell receptor (beta chain). Antigen unknown. The method was immunoSEQ multiplex PCR; TCRdb's version includes in-frame clones alone and lacks a portion of them. This sample has about 94,000 clones, with under 90% found just once. Documented time point: week 47, end of study. Alongside topical imiquimod, each dose of vaccine comprised 300 ug of mutant IDH1 20-mer peptide. The sample originates from a study of a mutant IDH1 vaccine in newly diagnosed glioma. On the study more broadly: Treated patients showed a male proportion of around 62%, a female proportion of around 38%, and a mean age of 40.4 years. Study-level results: Pseudoprogression appeared unlinked to shifts in leading peripheral T cell clonotypes.

Germline V CDR1 and CDR2: SGDLS, YYNGEE. Trimming removed 3 bases at V and 3 bases at J, with 16 bases between. CDR3 size: 16 residues. Sequenced here: PBMCs, sampled from a glioma patient whose treatment included an IDH1 peptide vaccine. The receptor's source is a woman between 45 and 60 years old with glioma. The chain recombines TRBV9 with TRBJ2-1, with D maybe TRBD2 (5 bases). CDR3 protein: CASSARGSGDYNEQFF. The CDR3, as DNA: TGTGCCAGCAGCGCTAGAGGAAGCGGAGACTACAATGAGCAGTTCTTC.